One sample yielded the 10 T cell receptor beta chains listed below, sequenced in a study of blood T cells in healthy people across ages. A sample-barcoded 5' primer and a J-beta primer mix were used in a second PCR of roughly 7 to 12 cycles. MiXCR was run by TCRdb on the 5' RACE reads, yielding one entry per CDR3 protein. This table has around 1,700,000 distinct CDR3 sequences, about 28% appearing once. The sequenced sample was blood. These TCRs come from a woman aged 25 to 39 in good health.

The chain couples TRBV4-1 to TRBJ2-2, with TRBD1 identical over 7 bases. The CDR3 totals 13 residues. Germline CDR1 and CDR2: MGHRA and YSYEKL. J was trimmed by 3 bases and V by 5 bases; bases with no gene match: 0. This chain's CDR3 is CASSGQDTGELFF. In DNA, the CDR3 is TGCGCCAGCAGCGGACAGGACACCGGGGAGCTGTTTTTT.

This chain connects TRBV20-1 to TRBJ2-4, with a tentative D call TRBD1 (5 bases). CDR1 is DFQATT, CDR2 SNEGSKA, per germline (reference sequence). The CDR3 is 15 residues long. The ends were cut back, 6 bases at V and 0 bases at J, with 15 bases in the middle. CDR3 nucleotides: TGCAGTGCAGGTCAGGGTGGGGTAGCCAAAAACATTCAGTACTTC. It codes for CSAGQGGVAKNIQYF.

The table lists this clonotype with many counts. The chain is built from TRBV29-1 and TRBJ2-5; D may be TRBD1 (5 bases). V was clipped by 7 bases and J by 10 bases, with 19 bases between them. This CDR3 comprises 12 residues. From germline, CDR1 is SQVTM and CDR2 ANQGSEA. This CDR3 reads CSALRQTRIQYF. DNA for the CDR3: TGCAGCGCCCTTAGACAGACAAGGATCCAGTACTTC.

The chain employs TRBV21-1 and TRBJ2-6; TRBD2, the table's D call, lacks a check against the DNA. TRBV21-1 constitutes a pseudogene. The CDR3 has 19 amino acids. The CDR3 protein is CASRPQAGLTFVGANVLTF. As DNA, the CDR3 is TGTGCCAGCAGACCTCAAGCAGGACTGACGTTTGTGGGGGCCAACGTCCTGACTTTC.

A single count supports this clonotype. The chain links TRBV5-1 to TRBJ2-2; D remains unclear. CDR1 is SGHRS, CDR2 YFSETQ, per germline. The CDR3 runs to 17 residues. V was clipped by 1 base and J by 0 bases, with 13 bases between them. The CDR3: CASSLLGSDANTGELFF. As DNA, the CDR3 is TGCGCCAGCAGCTTGTTAGGATCGGACGCGAACACCGGGGAGCTGTTTTTT.

With respect to this clonotype: A much larger clonotype is one base distant, so this may be a read error. V is TRBV9 and J is TRBJ2-7; D is ambiguous. Germline V CDR1 and CDR2: SGDLS, YYNGEE. Trimming cost V 0 bases and J 0 bases, with 10 bases left between them. The CDR3 contains 15 residues. In nucleotides, the CDR3 is TGTGCCAGCAGCGTAGGCCTAGGATTCTCCTACGAGCAGTACTTC. It encodes CASSVGLGFSYEQYF.

The chain joins TRBV7-6 to TRBJ2-2; a weak D match, TRBD2 (7 bases). This CDR3 has 15 amino acids. The germline V and J ends were trimmed by 0 bases and 7 bases, with 12 bases remaining between them. CDR1 is SGHVS and CDR2 is FNYEAQ in the germline V gene. CDR3 residues: CASSLAGGLHGELFF. The CDR3, as DNA: TGTGCCAGCAGCTTAGCGGGGGGGCTTCACGGGGAGCTGTTTTTT.

This clonotype occurred many times. A junction boundary mismatches the germline segment, possibly from a read error. As DNA, the CDR3 is TGTGCCAGCAGCGTAGCAAATCGCTACGAGCAGTACTTC. The encoded protein is CASSVANRYEQYF. This sequence joins TRBV7-6 and TRBJ2-7; D gene ambiguous. This CDR3 is 13 amino acids long. Germline V gene sequence: CDR1 SGHVS, CDR2 FNYEAQ.

Many counts were recorded for this clonotype. The V call is TRBV29-1, the J call TRBJ2-1, with no clear D. The CDR3 has 13 residues. From germline, CDR1 is SQVTM and CDR2 ANQGSEA. Trimming left V 3 bases short and J 6 bases short, with 12 bases between. Here the CDR3 reads CSVEGRFGNEQFF. CDR3 DNA: TGCAGCGTTGAGGGCAGGTTCGGCAATGAGCAGTTCTTC.

On this clonotype itself: A read error is possible here, since a much larger clone lies one base away. V gene TRBV12-3 or TRBV12-4 combines with J gene TRBJ2-4; D might be TRBD1 (6 bases). Trimming removed 5 bases from V and 5 bases from J, with 19 bases in between. CDR3 length equals 16 residues. CDR3 bases: TGTGCCAGCAGTGGAACCTCTGGGACAATACAAAACATTCAGTACTTC. Its translation: CASSGTSGTIQNIQYF.